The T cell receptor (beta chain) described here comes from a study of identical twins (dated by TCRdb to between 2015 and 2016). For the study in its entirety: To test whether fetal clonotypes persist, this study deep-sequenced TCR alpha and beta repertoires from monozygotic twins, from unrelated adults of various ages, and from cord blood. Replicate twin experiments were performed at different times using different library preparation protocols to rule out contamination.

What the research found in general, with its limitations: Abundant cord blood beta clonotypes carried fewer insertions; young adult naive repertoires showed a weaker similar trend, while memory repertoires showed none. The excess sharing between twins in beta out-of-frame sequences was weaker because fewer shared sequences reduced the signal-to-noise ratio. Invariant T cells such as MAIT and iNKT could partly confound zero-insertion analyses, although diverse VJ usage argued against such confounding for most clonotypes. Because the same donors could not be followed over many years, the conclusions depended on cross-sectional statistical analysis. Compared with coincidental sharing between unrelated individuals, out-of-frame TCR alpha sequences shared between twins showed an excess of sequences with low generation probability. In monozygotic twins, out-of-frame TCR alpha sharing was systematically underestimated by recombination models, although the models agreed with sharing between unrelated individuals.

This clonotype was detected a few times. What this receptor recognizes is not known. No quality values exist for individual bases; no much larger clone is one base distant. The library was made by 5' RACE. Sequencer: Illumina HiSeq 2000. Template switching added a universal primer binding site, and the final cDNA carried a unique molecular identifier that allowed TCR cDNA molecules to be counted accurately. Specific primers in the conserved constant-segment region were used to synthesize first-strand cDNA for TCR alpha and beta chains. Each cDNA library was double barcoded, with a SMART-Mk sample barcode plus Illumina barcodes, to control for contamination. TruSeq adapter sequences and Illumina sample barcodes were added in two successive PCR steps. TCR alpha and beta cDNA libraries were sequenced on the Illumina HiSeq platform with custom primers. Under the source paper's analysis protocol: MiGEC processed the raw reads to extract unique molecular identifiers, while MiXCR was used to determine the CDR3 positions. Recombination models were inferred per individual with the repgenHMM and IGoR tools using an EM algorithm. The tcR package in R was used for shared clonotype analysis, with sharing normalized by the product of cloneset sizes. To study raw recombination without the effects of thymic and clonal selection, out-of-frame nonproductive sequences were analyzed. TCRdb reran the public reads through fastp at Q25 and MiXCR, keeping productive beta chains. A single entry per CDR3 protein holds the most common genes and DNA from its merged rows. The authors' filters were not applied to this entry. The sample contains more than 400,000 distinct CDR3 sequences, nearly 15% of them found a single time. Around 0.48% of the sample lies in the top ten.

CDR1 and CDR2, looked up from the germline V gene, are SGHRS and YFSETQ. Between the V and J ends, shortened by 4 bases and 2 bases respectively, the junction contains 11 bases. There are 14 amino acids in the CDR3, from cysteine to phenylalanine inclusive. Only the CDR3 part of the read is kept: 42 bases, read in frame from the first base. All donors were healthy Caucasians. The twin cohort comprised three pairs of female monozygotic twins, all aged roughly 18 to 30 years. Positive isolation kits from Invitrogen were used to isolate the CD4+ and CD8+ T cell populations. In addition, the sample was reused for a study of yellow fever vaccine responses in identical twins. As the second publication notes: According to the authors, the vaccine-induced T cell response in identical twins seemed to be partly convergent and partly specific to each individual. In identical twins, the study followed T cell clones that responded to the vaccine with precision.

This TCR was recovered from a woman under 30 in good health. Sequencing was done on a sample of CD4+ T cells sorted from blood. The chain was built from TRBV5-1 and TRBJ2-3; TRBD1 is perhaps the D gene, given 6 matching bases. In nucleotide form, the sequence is TGCGCCAGCAGCCTTACAGGGATCACAGATACGCAGTATTTT. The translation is CASSLTGITDTQYF.